This T cell receptor (beta chain) was sequenced during a study of PD-1 blockade in classical Hodgkin lymphoma (dated by TCRdb to 2020 to 2022). Some background on the complete study: Nivolumab dosing was 3 mg/kg intravenously every 2 weeks, continuing until either disease progression or unacceptable toxicity. To define a peripheral blood immune signature of response to PD-1 blockade in classical Hodgkin lymphoma, the study combined TCR beta sequencing with CyTOF.

The Qiagen DNeasy kit was used to extract genomic DNA both from unsorted PBMCs and from the negatively selected CD4+ and CD8+ fractions. TCR beta CDR3 regions were amplified by immunoSEQ multiplex PCR using primers annealing to V and J segments. A synthetic immune receptor repertoire was used to minimize amplification bias, and remaining bias was computationally removed after sequencing. The source study handled its data this way. Repertoire diversity was quantified as the Shannon entropy index using custom Python scripts. The unsorted, CD4+ and CD8+ repertoires were each analyzed separately, with the exception of combined analyses, where CD4+ and CD8+ sequences were merged in silico. A clone was considered expanded if an increase in frequency of at least 2-fold after treatment relative to C1D1 was found, and a pseudocount of 0.5 was applied to clones undetected at baseline. Clones with 0 or 1 copy at C1D1 were defined as singleton clones, while clones with 2 or more copies were defined as non-singleton clones. Clones expanded in unsorted samples were assigned a CD4+, CD8+ or unknown annotation through matching of protein sequences in sorted samples from the same patient. Wilcoxon tests were applied to paired samples to test diversity changes from C1D1 to C4D1. Not all clones reach the TCRdb copy of this immuneACCESS table, which keeps in-frame sequences only. Checked studies attribute under half of the gap to unresolved V genes and leave the rest unexplained. That table is the source of V, J and clone size, and D and trimming were worked out from the DNA. The table for this sample lists around 12,000 clones; approximately 81% of them were counted only once. In total, the top ten clones hold more than 2.5% of the sample.

As to this clone: It has no known antigen specificity. Base qualities were left out, and no much larger clone turns up one base away.

In the paper's terms, the time point label means: cycle 4 day 1 (C4D1), after around six weeks of nivolumab. Relapse after autologous stem cell transplantation had occurred in all trial patients, and cohorts A, B and C were distinguished by prior brentuximab vedotin exposure. A Miltenyi CD4+ T cell isolation kit was used for magnetic negative selection to purify CD4+ T cells from thawed PBMCs. The trial cohort included 45 to 65 patients with relapsed/refractory classical Hodgkin lymphoma, and each patient had a best overall response of complete response, partial response or progressive disease. Trial patients were treated with single-agent nivolumab in the multi-cohort phase II CheckMate 205 trial. An independent review committee assessed best overall response by applying the 2007 International Working Group response criteria. Trial PBMCs were collected immediately before nivolumab initiation (C1D1) and during therapy at cycle 2 day 1 and cycle 4 day 1. Peripheral blood was collected in 8 mL Vacutainer Cell Preparation Tubes, from which PBMCs were isolated by centrifugation and then cryopreserved. Purified CD4+ and CD8+ fractions were prepared only for cases where an additional PBMC sample was available. On LS columns in a quadroMACS separator, the magnetically labelled cells were depleted, and the flow-through was collected as the purified fraction.

What the research found in general, with its limitations: CD4+ but not CD8+ TCR diversity rose significantly by C4D1 (p=0.0027 vs p=0.16), most apparent in complete responders (p=0.02). Trial patients with a complete response had baseline diversity similar to that of newly diagnosed patients, while partial responders and progressors had significantly lower diversity. Lower diversity was seen in patients whose nivolumab began less than 1 year after ASCT, and these patients were left out of later analyses so that immune reconstitution would not confound the results. The study covered only a single clinical trial cohort, and the causes of the repertoire differences, possibly disease activity or prior therapy, were still not defined. Baseline TCR diversity was reported as lower in newly diagnosed patients than in healthy donors, and lower still in relapsed/refractory patients.

The TCR comes from a human donor with classical Hodgkin lymphoma. Material: CD4+ T cells from blood, obtained before the fourth cycle of nivolumab.

The bases are TGCGCCAGCAGCTTGGGACGGGGGGAGATTCCCGGTGAGCAGTTCTTC. Protein translation: CASSLGRGEIPGEQFF. The rearranged chain carries TRBV5-1 and TRBJ2-1, and TRBD2 aligns with 7 junction nucleotides. Sequences SGHRS (CDR1) and YFSETQ (CDR2) are obtained from the germline V gene. Counted from cysteine to phenylalanine, this CDR3 has 16 amino acids. The read is trimmed to its CDR3 DNA, 48 bases read in frame from base 1. V ends up 0 bases short and J 9 bases short, with an unmatched junction base count of 12.